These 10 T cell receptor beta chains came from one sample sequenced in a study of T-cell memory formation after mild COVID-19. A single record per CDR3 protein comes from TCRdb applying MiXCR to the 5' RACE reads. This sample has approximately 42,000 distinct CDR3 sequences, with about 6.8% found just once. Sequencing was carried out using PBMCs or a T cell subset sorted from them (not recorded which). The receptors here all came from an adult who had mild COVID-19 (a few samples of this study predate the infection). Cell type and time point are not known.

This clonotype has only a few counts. The CDR3: CASSKDRYNEQFF. The CDR3 bases are TGCGCCAGCAGCAAGGACAGATACAATGAGCAGTTCTTC. V is TRBV5-1 and J is TRBJ2-1; possibly TRBD1 for D (6 bases). Germline CDR1 and CDR2: SGHRS and YFSETQ. Trimming took off 4 bases at V and 4 bases at J, with 9 bases between the two ends. The CDR3 is 13 amino acids.

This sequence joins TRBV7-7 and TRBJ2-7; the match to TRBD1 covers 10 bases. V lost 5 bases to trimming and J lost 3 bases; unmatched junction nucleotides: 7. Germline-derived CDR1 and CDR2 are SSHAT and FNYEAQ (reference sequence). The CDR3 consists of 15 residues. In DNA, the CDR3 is TGTGCCAGCAGCCGGGGACAGGGGCAGGTCTACGAGCAGTACTTC. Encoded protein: CASSRGQGQVYEQYF.

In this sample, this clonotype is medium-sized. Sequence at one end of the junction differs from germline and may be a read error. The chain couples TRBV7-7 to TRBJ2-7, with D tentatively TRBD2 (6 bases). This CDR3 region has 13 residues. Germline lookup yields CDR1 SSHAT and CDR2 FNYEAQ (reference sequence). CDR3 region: CASSLAASYEQYF. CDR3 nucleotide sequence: TGTGCTAGCAGCTTAGCGGCCTCCTACGAGCAGTACTTC.

In nucleotides, the CDR3 is TGTGCCAGCAGTCCTCAGGGGGCCTTACTATCTGAAGCTTTCTTT. It translates to CASSPQGALLSEAFF. The J gene is TRBJ1-1, the V gene TRBV6-4; 8 bases are shared with TRBD1. Germline CDR1 reads MRHNA; CDR2 reads SNTAGT. With 5 bases clipped from V and 6 bases from J, the junction kept 11 bases outside the gene matches. CDR3 size: 15 residues.

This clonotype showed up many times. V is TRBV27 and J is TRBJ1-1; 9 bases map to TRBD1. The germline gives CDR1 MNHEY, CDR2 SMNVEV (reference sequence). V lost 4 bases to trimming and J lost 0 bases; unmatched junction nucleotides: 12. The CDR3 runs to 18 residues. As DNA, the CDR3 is TGTGCCAGCAGTTGGGGGTCTGGACAGGGGAATATGAACACTGAAGCTTTCTTT. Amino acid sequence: CASSWGSGQGNMNTEAFF.

As DNA, the CDR3 is TGTGCCAGCAGCCCTAGGGTGGGGACAGGGGAGACCCAGTACTTC. This sequence encodes CASSPRVGTGETQYF. The V call is TRBV7-3, the J call TRBJ2-5; 9 bases are shared with TRBD1. This CDR3 has 15 amino acids. Germline CDR1 reads SGHTA; CDR2 reads FQGTGA. Trimming cost V 5 bases and J 5 bases; bases outside gene matches: 9.

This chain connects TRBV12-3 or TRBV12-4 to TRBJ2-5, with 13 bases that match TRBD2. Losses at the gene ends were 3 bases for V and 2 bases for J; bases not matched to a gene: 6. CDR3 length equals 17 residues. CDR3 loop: CASSLGGLAGHQETQYF. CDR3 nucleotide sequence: TGTGCCAGCAGTTTGGGGGGACTAGCGGGACATCAAGAGACCCAGTACTTC.

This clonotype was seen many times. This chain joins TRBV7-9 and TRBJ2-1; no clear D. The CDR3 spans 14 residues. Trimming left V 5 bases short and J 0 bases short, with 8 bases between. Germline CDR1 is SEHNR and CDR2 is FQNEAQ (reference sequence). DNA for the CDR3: TGTGCCAGCAGCGCCCCCGGCTCCTACAATGAGCAGTTCTTC. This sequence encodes CASSAPGSYNEQFF.

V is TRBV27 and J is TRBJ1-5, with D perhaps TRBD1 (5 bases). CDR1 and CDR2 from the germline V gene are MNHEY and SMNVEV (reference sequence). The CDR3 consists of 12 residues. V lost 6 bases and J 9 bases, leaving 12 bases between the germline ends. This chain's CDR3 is CASRSFQGPQHF. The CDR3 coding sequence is TGTGCCAGCAGGAGCTTCCAGGGGCCCCAGCATTTT.

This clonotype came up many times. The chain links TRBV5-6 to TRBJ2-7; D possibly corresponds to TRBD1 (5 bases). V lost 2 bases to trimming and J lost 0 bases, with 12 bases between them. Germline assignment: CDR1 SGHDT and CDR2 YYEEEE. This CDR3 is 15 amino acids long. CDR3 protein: CASSLTGTASYEQYF. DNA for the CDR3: TGTGCCAGCAGCTTAACAGGAACTGCCTCCTACGAGCAGTACTTC.